These 15 T cell receptor beta chains were all obtained from the same sample, sequenced in a study of shared clonotypes between healthy human individuals. TCRdb's table, derived via immunoSEQ multiplex PCR, lists solely in-frame clones and lacks some. In the table there are around 940,000 clones, 76% of which are singletons. The sequencing input was memory CD4+ T cells sorted from blood. This sample's subset: CD45RA-negative fraction. These TCRs come from a man younger than 30 in good health.

V gene TRBV29-1 combines with J gene TRBJ1-5; no clear D. The CDR3 length is 13 residues. Germline assignment: CDR1 SQVTM and CDR2 ANQGSEA. V was cut by 4 bases and J by 4 bases, with 11 bases left in between. CDR3 coding DNA: TGCAGCGTTGTCCCCCAGGAAAATCAGCCCCAGCATTTT. Protein sequence: CSVVPQENQPQHF.

CDR3 amino acids: CATHQGNVNSPLHF. In DNA form, the CDR3 reads TGTGCCACCCACCAGGGGAACGTGAATTCACCCCTCCACTTT. The V gene is TRBV15, the J gene TRBJ1-6; a weak D match, TRBD1 (6 bases). Trimming cost V 8 bases and J 7 bases, with 15 bases left between them. CDR1 is LNHNV, CDR2 YYDKDF, per germline (reference sequence). The CDR3 contains 14 residues.

The rearrangement joins TRBV19 to TRBJ2-7; 8 bases agree with TRBD1. Trimming cost V 4 bases and J 6 bases; bases outside gene matches: 8. This CDR3 comprises 14 residues. Per the germline V gene, CDR1 is LNHDA and CDR2 is SQIVND (reference sequence). CDR3 residues: CASSRTGTFSEQYF. The CDR3 nucleotides are TGTGCCAGTAGTAGGACAGGGACGTTCAGCGAGCAGTACTTC.

The chain carries TRBV9 and TRBJ2-3; D possibly matches TRBD1 or TRBD2 (6 bases each). The germline gives CDR1 SGDLS, CDR2 YYNGEE. Trimming removed 4 bases from V and 7 bases from J, with 7 bases in between. The CDR3 loop spans 11 amino acids. The CDR3 region is CASSRGHTQYF. The CDR3 bases are TGTGCCAGCAGCCGGGGGCATACGCAGTATTTT.

The chain recombines TRBV9 with TRBJ2-5; 14 positions agree with TRBD2. This CDR3 contains 18 residues. Germline CDR1 reads SGDLS; CDR2 reads YYNGEE. The ends lost 0 bases at V and 4 bases at J; junction bases unmatched: 8. Here the CDR3 reads CASSVGGLAGARRETQYF. The CDR3 nucleotides read TGTGCCAGCAGCGTAGGGGGACTAGCGGGAGCGAGGAGAGAGACCCAGTACTTC.

CDR3 DNA: TGTGCCAGCAGTCCCCAGGGGGTTACTGGGGCCAACGTCCTGACTTTC. Translation gives CASSPQGVTGANVLTF. This sequence joins TRBV27 and TRBJ2-6; 7 nucleotides align to TRBD1. The germline V gene encodes CDR1 MNHEY and CDR2 SMNVEV (reference sequence). V lost 5 bases to trimming and J lost 2 bases; unmatched junction nucleotides: 6. The CDR3 covers 16 residues. Combining the CDR3 with reference TRBV27 and TRBJ2-6 gives the whole variable domain EAQVTQNPRYLITVTGKKLTVTCSQNMNHEYMSWYRQDPGLGLRQIYYSMNVEVTDKGDVPEGYKVSRKEKRNFPLILESPSPNQTSLYFCASSPQGVTGANVLTFGAGSRLTVL.

This clone was seen a handful of times. The genes are TRBV5-1 and TRBJ2-5; D assignment may be TRBD1 or TRBD2 (5 bases each). This CDR3 is 13 amino acids long. Germline loops: CDR1 SGHRS, CDR2 YFSETQ. V was trimmed by 1 base and J by 5 bases, leaving 9 bases between them. The CDR3 is CASSLRGGETQYF. CDR3 coding DNA: TGCGCCAGCAGCTTGCGGGGCGGGGAGACCCAGTACTTC.

The chain recombines TRBV5-8 with TRBJ1-2; maybe TRBD1 (5 bases). Germline values: CDR1 SGHTS, CDR2 YDEGEE. Trimming removed 0 bases from V and 6 bases from J, with 9 bases in between. The CDR3 loop spans 13 amino acids. DNA of the CDR3: TGTGCCAGCAGCTTGGGACGGGGGGATGGCTACACCTTC. Translating it yields CASSLGRGDGYTF.

The rearrangement uses TRBV5-8 and TRBJ2-2, with 7 bases aligning to TRBD1. V shed 4 bases, J shed 4 bases, and the junction held 7 bases outside the gene matches. The CDR3 has 15 residues. Germline V CDR1 and CDR2: SGHTS, YDEGEE. CDR3 loop: CASSIGHRGTGELFF. The CDR3, as DNA: TGTGCCAGCAGCATTGGACACAGGGGCACCGGGGAGCTGTTTTTT.

The rearrangement uses TRBV11-2 and TRBJ2-7, with 8 positions matching TRBD2. V shed 7 bases and J 5 bases; nucleotides not matched to a gene: 13. This CDR3 spans 15 amino acids. Looked up from germline, CDR1 is SGHAT and CDR2 is FQNNGV. Here the CDR3 DNA reads TGTGCCAGCAATAAACCGGGACTAGGAGTAAACGAGCAGTACTTC. Its translation is CASNKPGLGVNEQYF.

This clone was observed many times. J is TRBJ2-3 and V is TRBV5-1, with 11 bases aligning to TRBD2. This CDR3 comprises 16 residues. V dropped 4 bases and J dropped 2; count of bases not matched to a gene: 6. Germline CDR1 is SGHRS and CDR2 is YFSETQ. The chain's CDR3 is CASSTLAGGSTDTQYF. The CDR3 DNA sequence: TGCGCCAGCAGCACCCTAGCGGGGGGCTCCACAGATACGCAGTATTTT.

This clone was seen at least ten times. This chain joins TRBV5-1 and TRBJ2-2; 10 bases are a match to TRBD1. Germline V lookup: CDR1 SGHRS, CDR2 YFSETQ. The V gene end was trimmed by 1 base and the J gene end by 4 bases; junction bases not matched to a gene: 4. The CDR3 totals 16 residues. For the CDR3, the DNA is TGCGCCAGCAGCTTGTCCGGGACAGGGGTCACCGGGGAGCTGTTTTTT. Translated, it gives CASSLSGTGVTGELFF. The full variable domain, in which reference TRBV5-1 and TRBJ2-2 provide the parts outside the CDR3, is KAGVTQTPRYLIKTRGQQVTLSCSPISGHRSVSWYQQTPGQGLQFLFEYFSETQRNKGNFPGRFSGRQFSNSRSEMNVSTLELGDSALYLCASSLSGTGVTGELFFGEGSRLTVL.

In its sample, this clone was seen many times. J is TRBJ2-7 and V is TRBV7-9; 7 bases align to TRBD1. Germline V gives CDR1 SEHNR, CDR2 FQNEAQ (reference sequence). V shed 1 base and J 3 bases; nucleotides not matched to a gene: 6. This CDR3 comprises 15 residues. The CDR3 sequence: CASSLDTQGVYEQYF. The DNA for the CDR3 is TGTGCCAGCAGCTTAGATACGCAGGGGGTCTACGAGCAGTACTTC.

The rearrangement uses TRBV5-1 and TRBJ2-3, with D uncertain. CDR1 is SGHRS and CDR2 is YFSETQ in the germline V gene. V lost 4 bases, J lost 2 bases, and 11 bases lay in between. CDR3 length equals 14 residues. Here the CDR3 reads CASSPQGNTDTQYF. The CDR3 nucleotides are TGCGCCAGCAGCCCCCAAGGGAACACAGATACGCAGTATTTT. Based on the CDR3 plus reference TRBV5-1 and TRBJ2-3, the full variable domain is KAGVTQTPRYLIKTRGQQVTLSCSPISGHRSVSWYQQTPGQGLQFLFEYFSETQRNKGNFPGRFSGRQFSNSRSEMNVSTLELGDSALYLCASSPQGNTDTQYFGPGTRLTVL.

The V call is TRBV11-2, the J call TRBJ2-3; maybe TRBD2 (6 bases). Germline V gives CDR1 SGHAT, CDR2 FQNNGV. Trimming stripped 5 bases from V and 4 bases from J, with 19 bases between. There are 16 residues in the CDR3. Here the CDR3 DNA reads TGTGCCAGCAGCCCGGCAGGAGGGAGACTGGCAGATACGCAGTATTTT. It translates to CASSPAGGRLADTQYF.